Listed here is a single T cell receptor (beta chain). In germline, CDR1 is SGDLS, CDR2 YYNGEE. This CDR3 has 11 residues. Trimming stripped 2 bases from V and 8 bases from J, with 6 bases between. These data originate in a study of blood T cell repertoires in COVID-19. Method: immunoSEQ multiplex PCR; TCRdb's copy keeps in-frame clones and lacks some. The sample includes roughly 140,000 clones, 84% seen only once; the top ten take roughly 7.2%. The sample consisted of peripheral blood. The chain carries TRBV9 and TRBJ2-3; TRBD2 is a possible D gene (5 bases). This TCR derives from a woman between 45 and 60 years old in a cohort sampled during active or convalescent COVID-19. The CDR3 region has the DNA TGTGCCAGCAGCGTGGCGGGTACGCAGTATTTT. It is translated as CASSVAGTQYF. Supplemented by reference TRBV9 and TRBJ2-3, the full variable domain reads DSGVTQTPKHLITATGQRVTLRCSPRSGDLSVYWYQQSLDQGLQFLIQYYNGEERAKGNILERFSAQQFPDLHSELNLSSLELGDSALYFCASSVAGTQYFGPGTRLTVL.